This T cell receptor (beta chain) comes out of a study of technical replicates of blood from a few donors. The germline V gene encodes CDR1 SQVTM and CDR2 ANQGSEA. CDR3 length: 13 amino acids. V was trimmed by 4 bases and J by 3 bases, leaving 13 bases between them. Measured with immunoSEQ multiplex PCR; TCRdb has only the in-frame clones, and not every one. The sample has tens of thousands of clones; 98% are singletons. This clonotype originated in a human donor in good health. This chain connects TRBV29-1 to TRBJ2-7; weak D call: TRBD1 (6 bases). The sequenced sample consisted of T cells isolated from PBMCs. This CDR3 is CSVGYTGFYEQYF. CDR3 coding DNA: TGCAGCGTTGGATACACAGGGTTCTACGAGCAGTACTTC.